This TCR beta chain is from a study of CD8 T cells in ankylosing spondylitis. Study outcomes and limitations: Typical of ankylosing spondylitis blood, it appeared, was a TCR beta motif of under 10 highly homologous variants.

TCRdb redid the calling of the 5' RACE reads with MiXCR, one entry per CDR3 protein. Seen here are 150,000 to 200,000 distinct CDR3 sequences, 11% observed once, and the top ten hold 25% to 35%. Germline V gene data show CDR1 as SQVTM and CDR2 as ANQGSEA. The CDR3 is made up of 12 amino acids. V shed 4 bases and J shed 7 bases, with 13 bases lying between them. Concerning this clonotype itself: Its antigen is undetermined.

Sequencing used blood, either unsorted or a sorted T cell fraction (not recorded which). This chain uses TRBV29-1 with TRBJ1-1; D ambiguous. This sequence originates from a male donor with ankylosing spondylitis or in good health (not recorded which). The CDR3 loop is CSVGRPGVEAFF. The CDR3 bases are TGCAGCGTTGGACGGCCTGGGGTTGAAGCTTTCTTT.